One TCR beta chain is described in this entry. This record belongs to a study of blood T cell repertoires in COVID-19. Background on the study: COVID-19 samples collected from the United States, Italy and Spain covered acute and convalescent phases. PBMCs, B-cell-depleted T cells, or T cells provided the cDNA or gDNA that made up the material.

V dropped 4 bases and J dropped 4; count of bases not matched to a gene: 2. The CDR3 contains 15 residues. Germline CDR1 reads MNHEY; CDR2 reads SVGEGT. Per the original data handling: Amplifying reference gene primers gave estimates of nucleated cell counts. Sequenced by immunoSEQ multiplex PCR; TCRdb stores in-frame clones only, minus some. The V and J calls and the clone size are those of that table, but D and trimming were determined from the DNA. The sample has around 230,000 clones, approximately 82% seen once. This receptor was taken from a woman between 70 and 85 years old with active or convalescent COVID-19. V gene TRBV6-2 or TRBV6-3 combines with J gene TRBJ2-3; the match to TRBD2 covers 13 bases. Sequenced input: peripheral blood. Written as DNA, the CDR3 is TGTGCCAGCAGTTCGGGACTAGCGGGGCCAGATACGCAGTATTTT. As protein: CASSSGLAGPDTQYF.